This is a list of T cell receptor beta chains from one sample in a study of blood T cell repertoires in COVID-19. Only in-frame clones appear in the TCRdb table, and some are missing; sequencing was by immunoSEQ multiplex PCR. The sample consists of 87,000 or so clones, 80% of them appearing once. Material: peripheral blood. The receptors originated from a woman older than 75 with active or convalescent COVID-19. Each CDR3 is given with its conserved first and last residue. Fields, in order: J gene, D gene, clone size, V gene, CDR3 protein, CDR3 DNA. A D gene is named only where the DNA matches it firmly. Only some rows state a clone size, as once, few, many or a class for expanded clones.

>TRBJ1-1|.|.|TRBV7-6
CASSLDNRVPNTEAFF
TGTGCCAGCAGCTTAGACAACAGGGTCCCTAACACTGAAGCTTTCTTT
>TRBJ2-1|TRBD2|once|TRBV5-1
CASSWAGDSYNEQFF
TGCGCCAGCAGTTGGGCGGGAGATTCCTACAATGAGCAGTTCTTC
>TRBJ2-2|TRBD1|.|TRBV19
CASRRQGAGTGELFF
TGTGCCAGTAGGAGACAGGGGGCTGGCACCGGGGAGCTGTTTTTT
>TRBJ1-2|.|.|TRBV19
CASSGLGADGYTF
TGTGCCAGTAGTGGGCTGGGGGCCGATGGCTACACCTTC
>TRBJ1-5|.|.|TRBV5-6
CASSLLSSGNRANQPQHF
TGTGCCAGCAGCTTGCTCAGCAGCGGAAACCGGGCCAATCAGCCCCAGCATTTT
>TRBJ2-3|.|.|TRBV7-6
CASSRGQASTDTQYF
TGTGCCAGCAGCCGGGGACAAGCTAGCACAGATACGCAGTATTTT
>TRBJ2-7|.|.|TRBV5-1
CASSGGDSYEQYF
TGCGCCAGCAGCGGAGGGGACTCCTACGAGCAGTACTTC
>TRBJ1-1|TRBD1|.|TRBV7-2
CASSDRGVTEAFF
TGTGCCAGCAGCGACAGGGGTGTCACTGAAGCTTTCTTT
>TRBJ1-2|TRBD1|.|TRBV6-2/TRBV6-3
CASSRAGQAIYGYTF
TGTGCCAGCAGTAGGGCCGGACAGGCAATCTATGGCTACACCTTC
>TRBJ2-1|TRBD2|once|TRBV3-1/TRBV3-2
CASSQASGEYNEQFF
TGTGCCAGCAGCCAAGCCAGCGGGGAGTACAATGAGCAGTTCTTC
>TRBJ2-4|.|.|TRBV6-1
CASSEVGSISIQYF
TGTGCCAGCAGTGAAGTCGGTTCTATTAGCATTCAGTACTTC
>TRBJ2-5|TRBD1|.|TRBV18
CASSPGTGGLSETQYF
TGTGCCAGCTCCCCCGGGACAGGGGGCCTGAGCGAGACCCAGTACTTC
>TRBJ2-5|.|.|TRBV5-4
CASSSRRGGGLTETQYF
TGTGCCAGCAGCTCACGGAGGGGAGGTGGTTTAACGGAGACCCAGTACTTC
>TRBJ1-1|TRBD1|.|TRBV19
CASTPGQITLNTEAFF
TGTGCCAGTACCCCGGGACAGATAACGTTGAACACTGAAGCTTTCTTT
>TRBJ2-1|.|.|TRBV5-6
CASSLVVGSSYNEQFF
TGTGCCAGCAGCTTGGTTGTCGGTAGCTCCTACAATGAGCAGTTCTTC
>TRBJ1-4|TRBD1|.|TRBV5-6
CASSEQGGGEKLFF
TGTGCCAGCAGCGAACAGGGGGGCGGGGAAAAACTGTTTTTT
>TRBJ2-2|.|.|TRBV9
CASSVATSHTGELFF
TGTGCCAGCAGCGTAGCAACGAGTCACACCGGGGAGCTGTTTTTT
>TRBJ2-2|TRBD2|.|TRBV5-4
CASSSGGTAHTGELFF
TGTGCCAGCAGCTCGGGGGGGACTGCACACACCGGGGAGCTGTTTTTT
>TRBJ1-4|TRBD1|.|TRBV6-2/TRBV6-3
CASSYATGGDEKLFF
TGTGCCAGCAGTTACGCGACAGGGGGCGATGAAAAACTGTTTTTT
>TRBJ2-7|TRBD2|few|TRBV6-2/TRBV6-3
CASSFGGYYEQYF
TGTGCCAGCAGTTTCGGGGGGTACTACGAGCAGTACTTC
>TRBJ2-6|.|.|TRBV7-9
CASSDTGAGANVLTF
TGTGCCAGCAGCGATACGGGTGCCGGGGCCAACGTCCTGACTTTC
>TRBJ2-3|TRBD1|.|TRBV7-3
CASSFLLRGRTDTQYF
TGTGCCAGCAGCTTCTTACTTAGGGGGCGCACAGATACGCAGTATTTT
>TRBJ1-2|.|.|TRBV2
CASRGSGGDGYTF
TGTGCCAGCAGAGGCTCCGGAGGCGATGGCTACACCTTC
>TRBJ2-5|.|.|TRBV19
CASSIVPGVSVETQYF
TGTGCCAGTAGTATAGTCCCGGGGGTATCGGTTGAGACCCAGTACTTC
>TRBJ2-1|.|few|TRBV6-6
CASSQVNRAVNEQFF
TGTGCCAGCAGCCAGGTAAACAGGGCGGTAAATGAGCAGTTCTTC
>TRBJ1-3|.|.|TRBV7-9
CASSLDGGGGNTIYF
TGTGCCAGCAGCTTAGATGGGGGCGGTGGAAACACCATATATTTT
>TRBJ1-6|.|.|TRBV7-2
CASSLDFSRGNSPLHF
TGTGCCAGCAGCTTAGATTTCAGTCGGGGTAACTCACCCCTCCACTTT
>TRBJ2-2|.|once|TRBV7-3
CASSLAGRGTGELFF
TGTGCCAGCAGCTTAGCAGGCCGGGGGACCGGGGAGCTGTTTTTT
>TRBJ1-6|TRBD1|.|TRBV7-9
CASSWGQGNSPLHF
TGTGCCAGCAGCTGGGGACAGGGAAATTCACCCCTCCACTTT
>TRBJ2-3|TRBD2|.|TRBV5-1
CASSGGLAWGDTQYF
TGCGCCAGCAGCGGGGGACTAGCGTGGGGAGATACGCAGTATTTT
>TRBJ1-6|TRBD1|.|TRBV12-3/TRBV12-4
CASRRRQGSPLHF
TGTGCCAGCCGGCGGCGACAGGGTTCACCCCTCCACTTT
>TRBJ2-1|.|.|TRBV30
CAWSQYSYNEQFF
TGTGCCTGGAGCCAGTACTCCTACAATGAGCAGTTCTTC
>TRBJ2-1|TRBD1|once|TRBV5-6
CASSSRIDRGLNEQFF
TGTGCCAGCAGCAGCAGGATCGACAGGGGGCTCAATGAGCAGTTCTTC
>TRBJ2-1|TRBD1|.|TRBV5-4
CASRITGQGQYNEQFF
TGTGCCAGCAGAATTACGGGACAGGGGCAATACAATGAGCAGTTCTTC
>TRBJ1-2|.|few|TRBV7-2
CASSLVPGVYGYTF
TGTGCCAGCAGCTTAGTCCCGGGGGTTTATGGCTACACCTTC